This T cell receptor (beta chain) is drawn from a study of OX40 agonist ivuxolimab in advanced cancers. For context, the study as a whole: The costimulatory receptor OX40 (CD134) was targeted by ivuxolimab, a fully human IgG2 agonistic monoclonal antibody. Intravenous ivuxolimab was administered to patients every 2 weeks at six dose levels: 0.01, 0.1, 0.3, 1.5, 3 and 10 mg/kg. Of the 50 or so patients in dose escalation, about 19 had hepatocellular carcinoma, around 15 had melanoma, 9 had renal cell carcinoma and 9 had head and neck cancer. In the dose-escalation cohort, 82.7% of patients were male, and the mean age was about 55 years, with a range of about 20 to 79. Patients were allowed to have had prior anti-PD-1, anti-PD-L1 or anti-CTLA-4 therapy, and roughly two fifths of the dose-escalation patients had been treated with checkpoint inhibitors. Partial responses were achieved by three dose-escalation patients, of whom one had hepatocellular carcinoma and two had cutaneous melanoma. The point of sequencing TCRbeta in the periphery was to test whether ivuxolimab changed TCR sequence diversity and drove clonal T-cell expansion. The paper covers the monotherapy dose-escalation part of the phase I ivuxolimab trial, which included N = 52 patients. Beyond this particular receptor, the publication reports: In the 0.1-3.0 mg/kg groups, partial responders were among the patients with the lowest normalized peripheral clonal expansion, particularly in CD8+ T cells. On average, CD8+ T cells showed more expanded clones than CD4+ T cells after ivuxolimab. Antigen specificity was not determined for the clonally expanded peripheral T cells. Clonal expansion of both CD4+ and CD8+ blood T cells was observed from baseline to week 6 at doses 0.1 to 3.0 mg/kg. Low levels of normalized T-cell clonal expansion were also seen in some nonresponding patients.

Patients with a history of autoimmune disease or receiving systemic immunosuppression were excluded from the trial. In every dose cohort, peripheral blood was drawn for TCR sequencing at baseline, cycle 4 day 1, and cycle 7 day 1. Samples were obtained from an open-label, multicenter, first-in-human phase I dose-escalation trial of ivuxolimab. Adults with locally advanced or metastatic melanoma, renal cell carcinoma, hepatocellular carcinoma or head and neck squamous cell carcinoma were enrolled in the trial. CD4+ and CD8+ T cells were sorted separately from peripheral blood before TCR sequencing. Genomic DNA was isolated from the sorted cells so that the TCRbeta CDR3 region could be sequenced. The immunoSEQ Assay was used for sequencing of TCRbeta CDR3 regions. The source is immuneACCESS, and TCRdb retained only in-frame sequences with V and J called. Part of the clones is not carried over; for the studies checked, unresolved V genes explain less than half of this, and the remainder is unexplained. The table for this sample lists about 26,000 clones; 83% of them were counted only once. The ten largest clones represent about 12% of the sample.

This clone was observed once. Its target antigen remains unknown. No per-base quality is available; no much larger clone lies one base away. V is pruned by 0 bases and J by 6 bases, leaving 5 bases of the junction without a gene match. The CDR1 and CDR2 encoded by the germline V gene (reference sequence) are LNHNV and YYDKDF. The CDR3 covers 15 residues, taking in both the cysteine and the phenylalanine. Only the CDR3 DNA stays, 45 bases, in frame from base 1. The chain is encoded by TRBV15 joined to TRBJ1-2; 9 bases in between match TRBD1. This clonotype was obtained from an adult with an advanced solid tumor such as melanoma, head and neck, liver or kidney cancer. Sequences were derived from CD4+ or CD8+ T cells sorted from blood, sampled in a trial of the OX40 agonist ivuxolimab. The nucleotide sequence reads as follows: TGTGCCACCAGCAGAGACAAAGGACAGGGGCATGGCTACACCTTC. Its product reads: CATSRDKGQGHGYTF. The variable domain in full, with residues beyond the CDR3 obtained from the reference TRBV15 and TRBJ1-2 genes, is DAMVIQNPRYQVTQFGKPVTLSCSQTLNHNVMYWYQQKSSQAPKLLFHYYDKDFNNEADTPDNFQSRRPNTSFCFLDIRSPGLGDTAMYLCATSRDKGQGHGYTFGSGTRLTVV.